The 3 T cell receptor beta chains reported below all come from one sample, sequenced in a study of blood T cell repertoires in COVID-19. Sequenced by immunoSEQ multiplex PCR; TCRdb stores in-frame clones only, minus some. The data show 280,000 or so clones, just under 90% seen once. The sequencing input was PBMCs or T cells enriched from blood (not recorded which). These receptor sequences come from a woman between 45 and 65 years old who had been exposed to COVID-19.

The chain couples TRBV27 to TRBJ1-2, with 8 bases aligning to TRBD1. CDR1 is MNHEY, CDR2 SMNVEV, per germline (reference sequence). V gave up 4 bases and J gave up 3 bases; unmatched junction bases: 1. This CDR3 contains 13 residues. CDR3 sequence reads: CASSSTGDYGYTF. CDR3 nucleotide sequence: TGTGCCAGCAGTTCGACAGGGGACTATGGCTACACCTTC.

This chain links TRBV5-1 with TRBJ2-2, with TRBD2 identical over 11 bases. Germline trimming cut 0 bases from V and 0 bases from J; bases unmatched to any gene: 7. The germline gives CDR1 SGHRS, CDR2 YFSETQ. This CDR3 is built from 19 residues. The CDR3 DNA follows: TGCGCCAGCAGCTTGGCCAAACTAGCGGGGGTTACGAACACCGGGGAGCTGTTTTTT. This translates into CASSLAKLAGVTNTGELFF.

The rearrangement joins TRBV5-1 to TRBJ2-2; 13 bases are a match to TRBD2. Losses at the gene ends were 4 bases for V and 6 bases for J; bases not matched to a gene: 9. The germline V gene encodes CDR1 SGHRS and CDR2 YFSETQ. The CDR3 loop spans 17 amino acids. The CDR3 DNA reads TGCGCCAGCAGCCGAAGGACTAGCGGGGGTAAGGCCGGGGAGCTGTTTTTT. It codes for CASSRRTSGGKAGELFF.